These 3 T cell receptor beta chains share one sample of origin, sequenced in a study of blood T cell repertoires in COVID-19. The data were produced by immunoSEQ multiplex PCR, yet TCRdb's version contains in-frame clones alone and is incomplete. Of about 95,000 clones in the sample, about nine tenths are singletons; the top ten hold approximately 3.1%. The material sequenced was peripheral blood. The receptor set was obtained from a woman in her 70s with acute or convalescent COVID-19.

Regarding this clone: This CDR3 is also generated by other DNA sequences in the sample. The chain carries TRBV3-1 (or the pseudogene TRBV3-2) and TRBJ1-4; 8 bases line up with TRBD1. The J segment lost 8 bases and the V segment lost 3 bases, leaving 2 bases of the junction unmatched. The germline gives CDR1 LGHDT, CDR2 YNNKEL (reference sequence). The CDR3 is 13 residues long. The CDR3 DNA reads as TGTGCCAGCAGCCAGGGGGACAGGGAAAAACTGTTTTTT. Its translation is CASSQGDREKLFF.

The chain employs TRBV5-6 and TRBJ1-5; 9 nucleotides line up with TRBD1. Germline assignment: CDR1 SGHDT and CDR2 YYEEEE. CDR3 length: 17 amino acids. Trimming removed 2 bases from V and 0 bases from J; junction bases left unmatched: 6. This CDR3 is CASSFGTGPYSNQPQHF. In DNA form, the CDR3 reads TGTGCCAGCAGCTTCGGGACAGGGCCATATAGCAATCAGCCCCAGCATTTT.

The chain recombines TRBV12-3 or TRBV12-4 with TRBJ1-1; maybe TRBD1 (6 bases). The CDR3 runs to 13 residues. The V end lost 3 bases, the J end lost 7 bases, and 12 bases lay between the germline ends. CDR3 amino acids: CASSFLLQGEAFF. The CDR3 DNA sequence: TGTGCCAGCAGTTTCCTTCTACAGGGTGAAGCTTTCTTT.